Given below is one T cell receptor (beta chain) in context. As yet, its antigen is unknown. This record belongs to a study of blood T cells in healthy people across ages. Study at large: About one barcoded beta molecule per two T cells came from capture by template switching.

Alongside a J-beta primer mix, a sample-barcoded 5' primer served in a second PCR lasting roughly 7 to 12 cycles. TCRdb re-analysed the 5' RACE reads in MiXCR, keeping a single row per CDR3 protein. The repertoire includes roughly 800,000 distinct CDR3 sequences, roughly 60% of them detected once, and around 22% sits in the top ten. Study results and caveats: In older individuals, TCR beta diversity per million T cells was lower, falling roughly linearly with age.

Trimming stripped 1 base from V and 2 bases from J, with 9 bases between. From germline, CDR1 is SGHRS and CDR2 YFSETQ. This CDR3 has 14 amino acids. Sequenced input: blood. The TCR was taken from a man in his thirties or forties in good health. This chain joins TRBV5-1 and TRBJ1-1; the D is unclear. CDR3 nucleotides: TGCGCCAGCAGCTTGCGGTCCTTAAACACTGAAGCTTTCTTT. This codes for CASSLRSLNTEAFF.